One sample yielded the 9 T cell receptor beta chains listed below, sequenced in a study of human T cells and chemical hapten exposure. TCRdb redid the calling of the RACE reads with MiXCR, one entry per CDR3 protein. Of about 90,000 distinct CDR3 sequences listed, under 13% are singletons. The time point denotes: patch test 3, about 24 weeks after DPC sensitization. Noted treatment: therapeutic diphenylcyclopropenone sensitization with weekly scalp DPC. This specimen was whole blood, taken in connection with sensitization to the hapten diphenylcyclopropenone (DPC). The receptors originated from a woman aged 30 to 39 with alopecia areata. Some clones in this sample may be carry-over from other donors' samples.

This clonotype has a count of ten or more. The V call is TRBV6-2 or TRBV6-3, the J call TRBJ1-5, with D perhaps TRBD1 (6 bases). This CDR3 region has 13 residues. Germline V gene data show CDR1 as MNHEY and CDR2 as SVGEGT. V lost 2 bases and J lost 7, with 9 bases in between. The CDR3 reads CASSYNREQPQHF. The CDR3 nucleotides are TGTGCCAGCAGTTACAACAGGGAACAGCCCCAGCATTTT.

There are a few counts of this clonotype. The J gene is TRBJ2-5, the V gene TRBV20-1; D is unresolved. With 2 bases removed from V and 5 bases from J, the gap between germline ends came to 6 bases. The CDR3 is made up of 11 amino acids. Germline V CDR1 and CDR2: DFQATT, SNEGSKA (reference sequence). The CDR3 region has the DNA TGCAGTGCTAGAAGTATGGAGACCCAGTACTTC. Its translation is CSARSMETQYF.

At least ten counts were recorded for this clonotype. This chain connects TRBV3-1 to TRBJ1-1; no definite D call. The CDR3 spans 14 residues. Germline CDR1 LGHDT, CDR2 YNNKEL (reference sequence). Trimming pared 2 bases from V and 5 bases from J, leaving 12 bases between. CDR3 sequence (DNA): TGTGCCAGCAGCCAATTCGGCATGACGACTGAAGCTTTCTTT. It yields the protein CASSQFGMTTEAFF.

This clonotype appeared many times. CDR3 nucleotides: TGTGCCAGTAGTATAGATCCGAGTCCAGGGGCGGATATTGAAGCTTTCTTT. Translated, it gives CASSIDPSPGADIEAFF. J is TRBJ1-1 and V is TRBV19; perhaps TRBD1 as D (6 bases). Per germline, CDR1 LNHDA and CDR2 SQIVND (reference sequence). V shed 0 bases and J shed 7 bases, with 21 bases lying between them. The CDR3 has 17 residues.

The V gene is TRBV12-3 or TRBV12-4, the J gene TRBJ1-1; 9 bases are shared with TRBD1. The CDR3 spans 13 residues. Trimming at V came to 6 bases and at J to 3 bases, leaving 2 bases not matched to a gene. CDR3 residues: CASRGQGHTEAFF. For the CDR3, the DNA is TGTGCCAGCAGAGGACAGGGGCACACTGAAGCTTTCTTT.

This clonotype was recorded a few times. The genes are TRBV7-9 and TRBJ1-1, with 8 bases aligning to TRBD1. The CDR3 has 17 amino acids. The germline V gene encodes CDR1 SEHNR and CDR2 FQNEAQ (reference sequence). The V and J ends lost 7 bases and 0 bases, in that order; junction bases with no gene match: 13. The CDR3 spells CASTPGGQARMNTEAFF. Written as DNA, the CDR3 is TGTGCCAGCACCCCTGGGGGACAGGCGCGGATGAACACTGAAGCTTTCTTT. Based on the CDR3 plus reference TRBV7-9 and TRBJ1-1, the full variable domain is DTGVSQNPRHKITKRGQNVTFRCDPISEHNRLYWYRQTLGQGPEFLTYFQNEAQLEKSRLLSDRFSAERPKGSFSTLEIQRTEQGDSAMYLCASTPGGQARMNTEAFFGQGTRLTVV.

A note on this clonotype: A single base separates this from a much larger clone, so it may be a read error. The chain joins TRBV11-2 to TRBJ1-3, with D unclear. The CDR3 length is 16 residues. Germline CDR1 SGHAT, CDR2 FQNNGV. V lost 5 bases to trimming and J lost 6 bases, with 20 bases between them. The CDR3 DNA sequence: TGTGCCAGCAGCCAGCAAGTGGGGTCAAGGGTAAACACCATATATTTT. Residues: CASSQQVGSRVNTIYF.

In its sample, this clonotype was seen many times. The chain employs TRBV4-1 and TRBJ1-3; D gene uncertain. The CDR3 has 13 amino acids. V gave up 6 bases and J gave up 7 bases, with 13 bases separating them. The germline CDR1 and CDR2 sequences are MGHRA and YSYEKL. CDR3 nucleotides: TGCGCCAGCAGAACTACTCTGTCGAACACCATATATTTT. Translation gives CASRTTLSNTIYF.

This clonotype was detected ten times or more. The chain uses TRBV4-3 and TRBJ2-5; tentatively, D is TRBD1 (6 bases). Trimming shortened V by 0 bases and J by 2 bases, and 13 bases separated the two germline ends. CDR1 is LGHNA, CDR2 YSLEER, per germline. CDR3 length equals 16 residues. CDR3 in DNA: TGCGCCAGCAGCCAAGATCTTGGGACACAACAAGAGACCCAGTACTTC. It encodes CASSQDLGTQQETQYF.